These T cell receptor beta chains were read from a single sample in a study of shared clonotypes between healthy human individuals. The assay was immunoSEQ multiplex PCR, and TCRdb's table has in-frame clones only and misses some. The data contain 2 million to 2.5 million clones, 93% of them seen just once; the ten biggest clones take up roughly 0.39%. Sequencing input: naive CD4+ T cells from PBMCs. These receptors came from a man younger than 35 in good health. Some clones in this sample may be carry-over from other donors' samples. The conserved cysteine and the conserved F or W are not part of the CDR3 here. Each record gives: J gene, clone size, V gene, CDR3 protein. Size tells how often a clone was seen (once, few, many) or the class of an expanded clone, and some rows leave it out.

>TRBJ1-1|-|TRBV30
AWQKWGGGAF
>TRBJ2-1|once|TRBV7-3
ASSAGLLNEQF
>TRBJ2-7|-|TRBV20-1
SAPWGREQY
>TRBJ2-7|-|TRBV7-9
ASSWSSKGARYEQY
>TRBJ1-4|-|TRBV19
ASSATGGSNEKLF
>TRBJ2-1|-|TRBV7-3
ASSSSGTSRKNEQF
>TRBJ1-5|-|TRBV5-1
ASSVGQENQPQH
>TRBJ2-7|-|TRBV5-5
ASSLGVTSYEQY
>TRBJ2-7|-|TRBV6-6
ASTYGTSGAYEQY
>TRBJ1-4|-|TRBV9
ASSARQGTNEKLF
>TRBJ2-1|-|TRBV11-2
ASSVVGSEQF
>TRBJ1-1|once|TRBV23-1
ASSQSKGGSWAF
>TRBJ1-1|few|TRBV7-9
ASSSRGEGLRAVGTEAF
>TRBJ2-7|-|TRBV2
ASSVRDGPYEQY
>TRBJ1-4|-|TRBV5-1
ASSLAWTGATNEKLF
>TRBJ2-3|-|TRBV2
ASSDLSLGPDTQY
>TRBJ2-7|-|TRBV11-2
ASSPASYEQY
>TRBJ1-3|once|TRBV5-1
ASSLAGGSGNTIY
>TRBJ2-1|-|TRBV7-9
ASRRRAGVPLRDEQF
>TRBJ1-5|-|TRBV7-9
ASSLHQGFDQPQH
>TRBJ1-4|-|TRBV5-1
ASSLAGGVAEKLF
>TRBJ2-1|-|TRBV11-2
ASSLVTGGPGNEQF
>TRBJ2-1|-|TRBV6-5
ASRLGTYNEQF
>TRBJ2-2|-|TRBV9
ASTREPVNTGELF
>TRBJ1-4|-|TRBV5-1
ASSMTGSNEKLF
>TRBJ1-1|-|TRBV28
ASRSPPGTGRGIHTEAF
>TRBJ2-2|-|TRBV11-3
ASSPGQGENTGELF
>TRBJ2-3|-|TRBV29-1
SASGSPSTDTQY
>TRBJ2-6|-|TRBV5-4
ASSRGGSSGANVLT
>TRBJ1-1|few|TRBV19
ASSTIRGTEAF
>TRBJ1-3|-|TRBV6-5
ASARGDGNTIY
>TRBJ2-3|-|TRBV15
ATSRDLLYTQY
>TRBJ2-2|-|TRBV7-7
ASSPTNTGELF
>TRBJ2-3|-|TRBV6-1
ASRLAGTDTQY
>TRBJ2-5|-|TRBV5-5
ASSYFRDTLGETQY